What follows are 12 T cell receptor beta chains derived from one specimen sequenced in a study of T cell responses to AZD1222 COVID-19 vaccine. Only in-frame clones appear in the TCRdb table, and some are missing; sequencing was by immunoSEQ multiplex PCR. This sample has fewer than 110,000 clones, with 80% to 90% found just once. Material: peripheral blood, obtained on day 0 of AZD1222 vaccination. These receptors were obtained from an adult in good health.

The genes are TRBV18 and TRBJ2-7; D possibly corresponds to TRBD1 (5 bases). Germline CDR1 is KGHSH and CDR2 is LQKENI. The CDR3 runs to 13 residues. V lost 4 bases and J 1 base, leaving 8 bases between the germline ends. CDR3 in amino acids: CASSQGNSYEQYF. The CDR3 DNA reads TGTGCCAGCTCACAGGGGAATTCCTACGAGCAGTACTTC.

The chain employs TRBV2 and TRBJ1-2; 7 bases align to TRBD1. CDR1 is SNHLY, CDR2 FYNNEI, per germline. The CDR3 is made up of 14 amino acids. Unmatched junction bases numbered 7, after V lost 5 bases and J lost 4 bases. As DNA, the CDR3 is TGTGCCAGCAGTACGACAGGGATCAGCTATGGCTACACCTTC. Protein product: CASSTTGISYGYTF.

The V and J genes are TRBV11-2 and TRBJ1-5; unclear D gene. Trimming took 0 bases from V and 2 from J, leaving 2 bases between them. Germline loops: CDR1 SGHAT, CDR2 FQNNGV. There are 13 residues in the CDR3. This chain's CDR3 is CASSLDRNQPQHF. CDR3 nucleotide sequence: TGTGCCAGCAGCTTAGACCGCAATCAGCCCCAGCATTTT.

This clone was counted a few times. J is TRBJ1-1 and V is TRBV30; D is undetermined. The CDR3 covers 13 residues. Trimming stripped 0 bases from V and 1 base from J, with 6 bases between. Germline V gene sequence: CDR1 GTSNPN, CDR2 SVGIG (reference sequence). CDR3 residues: CAWSVLGNTEAFF. In DNA form, the CDR3 reads TGTGCCTGGAGTGTACTGGGGAACACTGAAGCTTTCTTT.

This clone showed up just once. The rearrangement uses TRBV29-1 and TRBJ2-7; TRBD2 is a possible D gene (6 bases). The V end was cut by 7 bases, the J end by 0 bases, with 16 bases between. Germline CDR1 SQVTM, CDR2 ANQGSEA. This CDR3 is 14 amino acids long. The CDR3 coding sequence is TGCAGCGCTGTGGGACTCCCAAGCTCCTACGAGCAGTACTTC. Its translation: CSAVGLPSSYEQYF.

The V call is TRBV30, the J call TRBJ1-5; D is uncertain. CDR1 GTSNPN and CDR2 SVGIG come from the germline V gene (reference sequence). V gave up 1 base and J gave up 1 base, with 5 bases separating them. This CDR3 spans 13 amino acids. The CDR3 is CAWSEGSNQPQHF. The CDR3 nucleotides are TGTGCCTGGAGTGAAGGCAGCAATCAGCCCCAGCATTTT.

The rearrangement joins TRBV2 to TRBJ2-7; 7 positions agree with TRBD2. Germline trimming cut 4 bases from V and 6 bases from J; bases unmatched to any gene: 6. The CDR3 totals 13 residues. Germline CDR1 reads SNHLY; CDR2 reads FYNNEI. The CDR3 nucleotides are TGTGCCAGCAGTGTTGGAGGGGAGGGCGAGCAGTACTTC. Protein: CASSVGGEGEQYF.

A single count supports this clone. Here the CDR3 reads CASSFFGGTSYEQYF. CDR3 bases: TGTGCCAGCAGCTTCTTTGGCGGGACTTCCTACGAGCAGTACTTC. V and J are TRBV6-5 and TRBJ2-7; D possibly corresponds to TRBD2 (6 bases). The CDR3 is 15 amino acids. CDR1 is MNHEY, CDR2 SVGAGI, per germline. V shed 6 bases and J shed 1 base, with 16 bases lying between them.

This rearrangement joins TRBV19 to TRBJ1-2; 7 nucleotides line up with TRBD1. The CDR3 contains 16 residues. CDR1 is LNHDA and CDR2 is SQIVND in the germline V gene (reference sequence). J lost 0 bases, V lost 5 bases, and 9 bases had no gene match. The CDR3 sequence: CASSAETGLANYGYTF. The CDR3 DNA reads TGTGCCAGTAGTGCCGAGACAGGGCTCGCTAACTATGGCTACACCTTC.

This chain joins TRBV7-2 and TRBJ2-1, with D unclear. CDR1 SGHTA and CDR2 FQGNSA come from the germline V gene. V gave up 0 bases and J gave up 5 bases, with 5 bases separating them. The CDR3 loop spans 13 amino acids. CDR3 region: CASSLARNNEQFF. CDR3 nucleotide sequence: TGTGCCAGCAGCTTAGCTCGAAACAATGAGCAGTTCTTC.

The J gene is TRBJ2-5, the V gene TRBV7-2; D unclear. This CDR3 is built from 13 residues. Trimming shortened V by 1 base and J by 3 bases, and 6 bases separated the two germline ends. CDR1 is SGHTA and CDR2 is FQGNSA in the germline V gene. The CDR3 loop reads CASSLGNKETQYF. The DNA for the CDR3 is TGTGCCAGCAGCTTAGGGAACAAAGAGACCCAGTACTTC.

The chain combines TRBV30 with TRBJ2-3; a weak D match, TRBD2 (6 bases). The CDR3 is 14 residues long. Germline values: CDR1 GTSNPN, CDR2 SVGIG (reference sequence). Trimming cost V 5 bases and J 0 bases, with 12 bases left between them. CDR3 coding DNA: TGTGCCTGGGGAGGGCGGGTGAGCACAGATACGCAGTATTTT. Translated: CAWGGRVSTDTQYF.